This T cell receptor beta chain was recorded in a study of blood T cell repertoires in COVID-19. In the study overall: The United States, Italy and Spain were the sources of the acute and convalescent COVID-19 samples. T cells, B-cell-depleted T cells, or PBMCs supplied cDNA or gDNA.

Original methodology: Using reference gene primer amplification, nucleated cell counts were estimated. Clones were sequenced by immunoSEQ multiplex PCR, and TCRdb holds only the in-frame ones, with some missing. That table is the source of V, J and clone size, and D and trimming were worked out from the DNA. The profile covers approximately 120,000 clones, with around 83% appearing a single time and approximately 10% taken by the ten largest. This CDR3 is built from 14 residues. The germline V gene has CDR1 SQVTM and CDR2 ANQGSEA. Trimming shortened V by 1 base and J by 1 base, and 11 bases separated the two germline ends.

The sequence was collected from a man aged 60 to 75 with acute or convalescent COVID-19. The chain recombines TRBV29-1 with TRBJ2-7, with a weak D call TRBD1 (5 bases). The sample consisted of peripheral blood. CDR3 protein: CSVEGVSGSYEQYF. The CDR3 region has the DNA TGCAGCGTTGAAGGCGTTTCAGGGTCCTACGAGCAGTACTTC.